This is a list of T cell receptor beta chains from one sample in a study of blood T cell repertoires in COVID-19. Profiling relied on immunoSEQ multiplex PCR, and the TCRdb table lists in-frame clones only, not all of them. The sample consists of about 97,000 clones, around 85% of them appearing once. Input material: peripheral blood. These receptors came from an older woman with active or convalescent COVID-19. Both conserved end residues are part of each CDR3. The order of the fields is J gene, V gene, clone size, D gene, CDR3 protein, CDR3 DNA. A D gene is named only where the DNA matches it firmly. A row's size may be missing; if present it is once, few, many or a size class.

J: TRBJ1-1; V: TRBV10-3; size: NA; D: NA; CDR3: CAITRQVVDTEAFF; DNA: TGTGCCATCACTAGACAGGTAGTCGACACTGAAGCTTTCTTT
J: TRBJ2-5; V: TRBV12-5; size: NA; D: TRBD1; CDR3: CASGSGDSQETQYF; DNA: TGTGCTAGTGGTTCCGGGGACAGCCAAGAGACCCAGTACTTC
J: TRBJ2-2; V: TRBV7-9; size: NA; D: TRBD1; CDR3: CASSQQGATNTGELFF; DNA: TGTGCCAGCAGCCAACAGGGGGCTACGAACACCGGGGAGCTGTTTTTT
J: TRBJ1-2; V: TRBV6-6; size: NA; D: TRBD1; CDR3: CASSQTGGGYGYTF; DNA: TGTGCCAGCAGCCAGACAGGGGGTGGCTATGGCTACACCTTC
J: TRBJ2-3; V: TRBV11-2; size: NA; D: NA; CDR3: CASSFGPSVTDTQYF; DNA: TGTGCCAGCAGCTTTGGTCCTAGCGTAACAGATACGCAGTATTTT
J: TRBJ2-5; V: TRBV11-2; size: NA; D: TRBD1; CDR3: CASRPNTGGGETQYF; DNA: TGTGCCAGCAGACCAAATACAGGGGGCGGGGAGACCCAGTACTTC
J: TRBJ1-5; V: TRBV18; size: once; D: NA; CDR3: CASSQDTPGNQPQHF; DNA: TGTGCCAGCTCACAGGACACCCCAGGCAATCAGCCCCAGCATTTT
J: TRBJ2-7; V: TRBV6-5; size: NA; D: TRBD1; CDR3: CASSRDRLSYEQYF; DNA: TGTGCCAGCAGTCGGGACAGACTATCCTACGAGCAGTACTTC
J: TRBJ2-2; V: TRBV18; size: NA; D: NA; CDR3: CASSLQGKNTGELFF; DNA: TGTGCCAGCTCACTCCAGGGAAAAAACACCGGGGAGCTGTTTTTT
J: TRBJ2-3; V: TRBV7-9; size: NA; D: NA; CDR3: CATRQGSVDTQYF; DNA: TGTGCCACCCGGCAGGGTTCCGTAGATACGCAGTATTTT
J: TRBJ2-2; V: TRBV27; size: NA; D: TRBD1; CDR3: CASSWNRGNTGELFF; DNA: TGTGCCAGCAGTTGGAACAGGGGAAACACCGGGGAGCTGTTTTTT
J: TRBJ1-2; V: TRBV19; size: NA; D: TRBD1; CDR3: CATLPAGQGVLHYGYTF; DNA: TGTGCCACCCTACCAGCGGGACAGGGGGTTCTTCACTATGGCTACACCTTC
J: TRBJ1-1; V: TRBV19; size: few; D: NA; CDR3: CASSIFANRVSPNTEAFF; DNA: TGTGCCAGTAGTATTTTCGCCAACAGGGTAAGTCCGAACACTGAAGCTTTCTTT
J: TRBJ2-1; V: TRBV4-3; size: few; D: TRBD1; CDR3: CASSQDRGHEQFF; DNA: TGCGCCAGCAGCCAGGACAGGGGTCATGAGCAGTTCTTC